This T cell receptor (beta chain) was profiled in a study of shared clonotypes between healthy human individuals (dated by TCRdb to about 2020). Study-level background: The cohort included three men and a couple of women between 18 and 49 years of age. To estimate repertoire size and how much clonotype sharing occurs between individuals, the study deeply sequenced the blood TCR repertoires of roughly 5 healthy adults. Different laboratories and diverse techniques were used to prepare libraries and sequence TCR repertoires, to increase sequencing depth and limit assay-specific biases. Between about 0.94 and 8.9 billion PBMCs per donor were obtained by leukapheresis. For each donor, CD4 naive and CD4 memory were each run on three plates, CD8 naive on two plates, and CD8 memory on one plate.

The CDR3 numbers 14 residues from cysteine through phenylalanine. This entry keeps only the CDR3 DNA: 42 bases, framed from base 1. According to the germline V gene, CDR1 reads WSHSY and CDR2 reads SAAADI. V drops 0 bases and J drops 3 bases, leaving 9 bases in between. Broad study findings and their caveats: Pairwise subsampling led to the expectation that sequencing depth would affect the degree of clonotype sharing among donors. Sampling was limited to blood, and TCR repertoires in tissue likely differ from TCR repertoires in blood. The genetic and exposure-history diversity represented was limited by the small number of donors. Naive subsets generally had larger estimated clonotype richness than memory subsets did. Sharing across four donors was observed for 5% to 6.5% of naive CD4, 3% to 4% of naive CD8, roughly 2.4% of memory CD4, and around 0.44% of memory CD8 clonotypes. Clonotypes shared by all four sorted-subset donors showed higher generation probabilities than non-shared clonotypes. Incomplete sequencing was indicated by rarefaction of sorted-subset datasets, despite the large sequencing depth.

The donors were healthy, HIV-negative adults who had no recently reported acute infections or vaccinations. Every donor was a Caucasian adult residing in Nashville, Tennessee, USA. CD4+ T cells were enriched through magnetic negative selection, after which naive cells were positively selected on CD45RA and the remaining negative fraction served as the memory subset. Blood was obtained by leukapheresis, after which PBMCs were separated by Ficoll-Histopaque density gradient centrifugation and cryopreserved in liquid nitrogen vapor phase. Analytical flow cytometry was used to check the purity and quantity of every magnetically sorted T cell population. Genomic DNA was isolated from every sorted fraction and measured by UV absorbance on a Nanodrop 2000c. Using the deep immunoSEQ assay, multiplex PCR amplified TCR CDR3 regions from genomic DNA. Genomic DNA extracted from each cell subset was distributed evenly over all wells of several immunoSEQ 96-well plates, and each plate served as one replicate. For sorted subsets, 200 to 250 ng of genomic DNA, equivalent to tens of thousands of T cell genomes, went into each replicate PCR. Purified libraries were quantified with a Qubit 3.0 fluorometer, sized on a Bioanalyzer 2100, and re-quantified with the KAPA Library Quantification kit. Each immunoSEQ 96-well plate was sequenced on its own single-read 150-cycle Illumina NextSeq 550 flow cell. As for the authors' bioinformatics: The immunoSEQ output contained only junctional sequences without quality scores, so filtering could not match that applied to full-length reads. To assign V/J genes and CDR3, sequences were annotated using PyIR, a Python wrapper for IgBLAST v1.9, with IMGT germline references. Reads were removed for weak V/J assignments (E-value above 1e-6), missing CDR3, stop codons, out-of-frame junctions, or ambiguous translated residues. V3J clonotypes were defined as sequences sharing the same inferred V gene, J gene, and CDR3 amino acid sequence. To compute the percentage overlap between repertoires, the number of shared unique clonotypes was divided by the size of the smaller repertoire. Three approaches were used to assess repertoire richness: RTK rarefaction, the Chao1 estimator, and Recon v2.1 estimates of unobserved clonotypes. Generation probabilities for all TCRbeta clonotypes obtained by the gDNA method from a few donors were computed using OLGA. Not all clones reach the TCRdb copy of this immuneACCESS table, which keeps in-frame sequences only. Checked studies attribute under half of the gap to unresolved V genes and leave the rest unexplained. The V and J calls and clone size are taken from that table; D and trimming were inferred from the DNA. The table for this sample lists a few hundred thousand clones; about 74% of them were counted only once. Clones ranked in the top ten supply 10% to 13% of the sample.

With regard to this clone: Its antigen is unknown. The input lacks base qualities; no much larger clone sits a single base away.

The TCR sequence derives from a man between 25 and 39 years old in good health. Sample: memory CD4+ T cells sorted from blood. The cell subset or site label for this specimen denotes: CD45RA-negative fraction. Here the chain combines TRBV10-2 and TRBJ2-7; the D gene cannot be named for sure. In nucleotides, the sequence is TGCGCCAGCAGTGAGTCGACCCCGCTCTACGAGCAGTACTTC. It encodes CASSESTPLYEQYF.